In this sample, the clone carrying this T cell receptor (beta chain) turned up many times. What it binds is unknown. Germline V gene sequence: CDR1 SNHLY, CDR2 FYNNEI. This CDR3 is 15 amino acids long. The junction had 8 bases not matched to a gene; V was cut back by 1 base and J by 9 bases. Time point noted: persistent/refractory GD, antithyroid drugs over 5 years with positive TRAb. RNA isolated from PBMCs was used to make the TCR library. The data originate from a study of regulatory T cells in long-lasting Graves disease. The study, taken as a whole, reports: TCR diversity was lower in persistent Graves' patients than in newly diagnosed ones. There were preferences for TRBV28, TRBJ1-2 and TRBJ2-5 in persistent disease.

The TCR beta library used iRepertoire HTBI primers with Arm-PCR amplification of CDR3. TCRdb fed the multiplex PCR reads into MiXCR, producing one record per CDR3 protein. This sample has 700,000 or so distinct CDR3 sequences; 30% occur once, and the top ten carry 42%. Sequenced here: peripheral blood mononuclear cells (PBMCs), sampled when the disease was refractory, from a patient treated with antithyroid drugs. This TCR was sampled from a female donor with Graves disease. The chain has TRBV2 and TRBJ1-2, with 10 bases fitting TRBD1. The CDR3 region is CASSEGTGTGASYTF. The CDR3 DNA reads TGTGCCAGCAGTGAAGGCACCGGGACAGGGGCTAGCTACACCTTC.